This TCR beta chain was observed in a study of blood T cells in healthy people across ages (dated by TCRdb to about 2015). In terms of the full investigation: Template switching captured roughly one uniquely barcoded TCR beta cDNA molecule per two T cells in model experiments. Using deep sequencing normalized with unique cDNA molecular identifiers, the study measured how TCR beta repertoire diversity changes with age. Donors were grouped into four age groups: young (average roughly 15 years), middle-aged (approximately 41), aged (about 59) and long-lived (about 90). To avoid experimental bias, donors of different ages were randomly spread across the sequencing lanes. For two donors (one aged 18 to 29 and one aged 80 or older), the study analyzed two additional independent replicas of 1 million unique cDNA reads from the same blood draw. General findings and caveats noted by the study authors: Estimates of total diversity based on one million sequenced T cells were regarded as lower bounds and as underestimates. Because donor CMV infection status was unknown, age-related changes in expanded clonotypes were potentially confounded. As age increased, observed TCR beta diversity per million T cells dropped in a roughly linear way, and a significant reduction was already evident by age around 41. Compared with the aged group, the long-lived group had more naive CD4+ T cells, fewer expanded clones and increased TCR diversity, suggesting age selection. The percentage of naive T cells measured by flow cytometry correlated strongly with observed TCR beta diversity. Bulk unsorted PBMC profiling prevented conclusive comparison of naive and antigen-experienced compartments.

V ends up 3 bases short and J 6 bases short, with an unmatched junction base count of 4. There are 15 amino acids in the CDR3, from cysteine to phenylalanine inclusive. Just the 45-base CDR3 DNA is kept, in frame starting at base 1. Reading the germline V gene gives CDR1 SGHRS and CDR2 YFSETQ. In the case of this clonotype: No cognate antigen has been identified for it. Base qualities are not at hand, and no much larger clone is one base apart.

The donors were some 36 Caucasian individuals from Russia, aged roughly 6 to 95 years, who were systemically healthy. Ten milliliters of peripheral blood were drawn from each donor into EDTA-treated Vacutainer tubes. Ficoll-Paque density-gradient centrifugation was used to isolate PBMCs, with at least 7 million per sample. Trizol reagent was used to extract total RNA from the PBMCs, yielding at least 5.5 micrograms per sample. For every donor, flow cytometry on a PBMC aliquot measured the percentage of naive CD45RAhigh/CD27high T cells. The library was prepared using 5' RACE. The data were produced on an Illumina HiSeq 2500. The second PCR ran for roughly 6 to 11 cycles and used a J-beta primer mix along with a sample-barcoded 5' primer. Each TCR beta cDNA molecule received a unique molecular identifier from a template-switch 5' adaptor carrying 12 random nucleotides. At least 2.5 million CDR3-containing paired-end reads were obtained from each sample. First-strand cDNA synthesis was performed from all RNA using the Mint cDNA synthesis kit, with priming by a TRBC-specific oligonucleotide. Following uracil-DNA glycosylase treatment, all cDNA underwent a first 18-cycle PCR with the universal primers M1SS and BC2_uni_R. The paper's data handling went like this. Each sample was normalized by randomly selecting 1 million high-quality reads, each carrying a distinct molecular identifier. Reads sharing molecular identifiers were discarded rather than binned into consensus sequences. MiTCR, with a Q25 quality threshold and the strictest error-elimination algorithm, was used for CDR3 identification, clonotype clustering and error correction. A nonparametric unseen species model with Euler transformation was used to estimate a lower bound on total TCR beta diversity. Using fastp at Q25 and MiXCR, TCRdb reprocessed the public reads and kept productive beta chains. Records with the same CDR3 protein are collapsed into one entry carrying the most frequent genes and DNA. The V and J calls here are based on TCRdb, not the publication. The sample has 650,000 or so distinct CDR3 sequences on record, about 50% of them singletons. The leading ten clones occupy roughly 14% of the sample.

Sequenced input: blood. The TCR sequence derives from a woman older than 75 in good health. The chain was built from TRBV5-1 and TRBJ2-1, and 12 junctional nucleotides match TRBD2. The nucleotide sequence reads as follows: TGCGCCAGCAGCTGGGCTAGCGGGGGGGCCAATGAGCAGTTCTTC. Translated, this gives CASSWASGGANEQFF. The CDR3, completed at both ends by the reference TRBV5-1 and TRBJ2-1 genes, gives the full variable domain KAGVTQTPRYLIKTRGQQVTLSCSPISGHRSVSWYQQTPGQGLQFLFEYFSETQRNKGNFPGRFSGRQFSNSRSEMNVSTLELGDSALYLCASSWASGGANEQFFGPGTRLTVL.